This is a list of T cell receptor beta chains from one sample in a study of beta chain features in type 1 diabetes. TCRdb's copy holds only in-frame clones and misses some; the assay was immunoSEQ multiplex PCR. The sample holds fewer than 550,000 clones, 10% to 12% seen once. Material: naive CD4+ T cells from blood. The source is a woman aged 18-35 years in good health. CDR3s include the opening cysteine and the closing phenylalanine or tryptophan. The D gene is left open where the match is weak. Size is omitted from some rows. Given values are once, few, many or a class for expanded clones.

CDR3nt: TGCAGCGTTGAAGGGCGTGGGGGGGGAAAACTGTTTTTT
CDR3aa: CSVEGRGGGKLFF
v_gene: TRBV29-1
j_gene: TRBJ1-4
d_gene: -
abundance: few

CDR3nt: TGTGCCAGCAGTTACTCGAATGAGGCCAACGTCCTGACTTTC
CDR3aa: CASSYSNEANVLTF
v_gene: TRBV6-5
j_gene: TRBJ2-6
d_gene: -
abundance: few

CDR3nt: TGTGCCAGCACGAACCCCGGAAATGAGCAGTTCTTC
CDR3aa: CASTNPGNEQFF
v_gene: TRBV6-6
j_gene: TRBJ2-1
d_gene: -
abundance: -

CDR3nt: TGTGCCAGCTCACCGCAGGGCACCGGGGAGCTGTTTTTT
CDR3aa: CASSPQGTGELFF
v_gene: TRBV18
j_gene: TRBJ2-2
d_gene: -
abundance: -

CDR3nt: TGTGCCTGGAATGAGGCGGGCAGGCCGAAATATTACGAGCAGTACTTC
CDR3aa: CAWNEAGRPKYYEQYF
v_gene: TRBV30
j_gene: TRBJ2-7
d_gene: -
abundance: many

CDR3nt: TGTGCCAGCAGTTTAACAGGGACAGGGTGGAACAATGAGCAGTTCTTC
CDR3aa: CASSLTGTGWNNEQFF
v_gene: TRBV6-5
j_gene: TRBJ2-1
d_gene: TRBD1
abundance: -

CDR3nt: TGTGCCAGCAGCTCGACTCCTAACTATGGCTACACCTTC
CDR3aa: CASSSTPNYGYTF
v_gene: TRBV7-2
j_gene: TRBJ1-2
d_gene: -
abundance: few

CDR3nt: TGTGCCAGCAGCTTTAGCGGGAGTAGGGAGACCCAGTACTTC
CDR3aa: CASSFSGSRETQYF
v_gene: TRBV14
j_gene: TRBJ2-5
d_gene: TRBD2
abundance: -

CDR3nt: TGTGCCAGCTCCATTACAACTAATGAAAAACTGTTTTTT
CDR3aa: CASSITTNEKLFF
v_gene: TRBV6-5
j_gene: TRBJ1-4
d_gene: -
abundance: -

CDR3nt: TGTGCCAGCAGCTCCCTTTCGGGCTCTGGGGCCAACGTCCTGACTTTC
CDR3aa: CASSSLSGSGANVLTF
v_gene: TRBV11-2
j_gene: TRBJ2-6
d_gene: -
abundance: few

CDR3nt: TGTGCCAGCAGAGACCTAGCGAGGGAGCAGTACTTC
CDR3aa: CASRDLAREQYF
v_gene: TRBV2
j_gene: TRBJ2-7
d_gene: -
abundance: -

CDR3nt: TGTGCCAGCAGCCAACATAACACAGATACGCAGTATTTT
CDR3aa: CASSQHNTDTQYF
v_gene: TRBV5-4
j_gene: TRBJ2-3
d_gene: -
abundance: few

CDR3nt: TGTGCCAGTAGTGAGGCGAGGGGCGCGTTATTGAACACTGAAGCTTTCTTT
CDR3aa: CASSEARGALLNTEAFF
v_gene: TRBV19
j_gene: TRBJ1-1
d_gene: -
abundance: few

CDR3nt: TGTGCCAGCAGCTTAGCGAGGCGTAGCGGGCCGTCGGAGACCCAGTACTTC
CDR3aa: CASSLARRSGPSETQYF
v_gene: TRBV7-9
j_gene: TRBJ2-5
d_gene: TRBD2
abundance: few

CDR3nt: TGTGCCAGCAGCCGAGTCGGCGGGGGGACCACCGGGGAGCTGTTTTTT
CDR3aa: CASSRVGGGTTGELFF
v_gene: TRBV5-4
j_gene: TRBJ2-2
d_gene: TRBD2
abundance: -

CDR3nt: TGTGCCAGCAGCTGGACAGGGGGCAGCTCTGGGGCCAACGTCCTGACTTTC
CDR3aa: CASSWTGGSSGANVLTF
v_gene: TRBV5-4
j_gene: TRBJ2-6
d_gene: TRBD1
abundance: -

CDR3nt: TGCAGTGCTAGGACGCCTACTGAAGCTTTCTTT
CDR3aa: CSARTPTEAFF
v_gene: TRBV20-1
j_gene: TRBJ1-1
d_gene: -
abundance: few

CDR3nt: TGCAGCGTTGAAAAAAAGCCTCTGCCCCGGGACAGGGGTAATAGCAATCAGCCCCAGCATTTT
CDR3aa: CSVEKKPLPRDRGNSNQPQHF
v_gene: TRBV29-1
j_gene: TRBJ1-5
d_gene: TRBD1
abundance: -

CDR3nt: TGTGCCAGCAGCCCCATGGGAACAACTAATGAAAAACTGTTTTTT
CDR3aa: CASSPMGTTNEKLFF
v_gene: TRBV11-3
j_gene: TRBJ1-4
d_gene: -
abundance: few

CDR3nt: TGCAGCGCTGACAGGCCCTCAGATACGCAGTATTTT
CDR3aa: CSADRPSDTQYF
v_gene: TRBV29-1
j_gene: TRBJ2-3
d_gene: -
abundance: -

CDR3nt: TGCGCCAGCAGCCCCCAACTAGCGGCGAACACCGGGGAGCTGTTTTTT
CDR3aa: CASSPQLAANTGELFF
v_gene: TRBV5-1
j_gene: TRBJ2-2
d_gene: TRBD2
abundance: once

CDR3nt: TGTGCCAGCAGCTTAGCGCTAGCGGGAGCAGATACGCAGTATTTT
CDR3aa: CASSLALAGADTQYF
v_gene: TRBV7-2
j_gene: TRBJ2-3
d_gene: TRBD2
abundance: -

CDR3nt: TGTGCCAGCAGTTTATTGTCCCTAGCCAAAAACATTCAGTACTTC
CDR3aa: CASSLLSLAKNIQYF
v_gene: TRBV27
j_gene: TRBJ2-4
d_gene: -
abundance: -

CDR3nt: TGTGCCAGCAGTTTGAATAGGAACACCGGGGAGCTGTTTTTT
CDR3aa: CASSLNRNTGELFF
v_gene: TRBV6-4
j_gene: TRBJ2-2
d_gene: -
abundance: -

CDR3nt: TGCGCCAGCAGCCAAGGTGGGACTGCTTTTCAAGAGACCCAGTACTTC
CDR3aa: CASSQGGTAFQETQYF
v_gene: TRBV4-1
j_gene: TRBJ2-5
d_gene: -
abundance: -

CDR3nt: TGTGCCTCGGGGCTAAAGCAGGGGTACGAGCAGTACTTC
CDR3aa: CASGLKQGYEQYF
v_gene: TRBV25-1
j_gene: TRBJ2-7
d_gene: -
abundance: -